What follows is one T cell receptor beta chain and its context. The data stem from a study of cytomegalovirus exposure and HLA in healthy donors. V lost 2 bases, J lost 4 bases, and 7 bases stayed unmatched. Per the germline V gene, CDR1 is LGHNA and CDR2 is YNFKEQ. The CDR3 length is 16 residues. A multiplex PCR was run with 60 Vbeta primers and 13 Jbeta primers. Generated by immunoSEQ multiplex PCR, the TCRdb table keeps only in-frame clones and is missing some. The repertoire holds 150,000 to 200,000 clones, around 83% seen once, with roughly 4.3% in the top ten. The TCR sequence derives from a man aged 45-65 years in good health and CMV-seropositive. The chain couples TRBV4-2 to TRBJ2-1; 8 bases match TRBD2. Sample: PBMCs. The CDR3 spells CASSQRETSAYNEQFF. For the CDR3, the DNA is TGTGCCAGCAGCCAACGTGAGACTAGCGCATACAATGAGCAGTTCTTC.